A single sample is the source of the 10 T cell receptor beta chains below, sequenced in a study of CD8+ T cells in alopecia areata. Sequencing used cDNA as its template, made by extracting RNA and reverse transcribing it. This table comes from immunoSEQ multiplex PCR, and its TCRdb copy is limited to in-frame clones, with some not included. The sample lists some 220,000 clones; approximately 57% were seen once. Treatment meaning: oral pan-JAK inhibitor, 5-10 mg twice daily. The specimen was CD4+ T cells sorted from blood, collected at week 4, from a patient treated with tofacitinib. These receptors were obtained from a human donor with alopecia areata.

This clone turned up a few times. The gene calls are TRBV14 and TRBJ2-2; D is unresolved. The CDR3 extends over 13 amino acids. Germline values: CDR1 SGHDN, CDR2 FVKESK. Trimming pared 6 bases from V and 4 bases from J, leaving 9 bases between. CDR3 sequence: CASSPRVTGELFF. For the CDR3, the DNA is TGTGCCAGCAGTCCTAGGGTCACCGGGGAGCTGTTTTTT.

The chain has TRBV11-3 and TRBJ2-3, with D hard to call. Trimming stripped 0 bases from V and 6 bases from J, with 16 bases between. The CDR3 length is 16 residues. Germline CDR1 is SGHNT and CDR2 is YENEEA. Written as DNA, the CDR3 is TGTGCCAGCAGCTTAGAAGGCGCCCAGGATAGGGATACGCAGTATTTT. It encodes CASSLEGAQDRDTQYF.

The chain is built from TRBV6-6 and TRBJ1-2, with no clear D. This CDR3 is built from 10 residues. CDR1 MNHNY and CDR2 SVGAGI come from the germline V gene (reference sequence). Trimming removed 2 bases at V and 8 bases at J, with 3 bases between. CDR3 sequence: CASSYKGYTF. In DNA form, the CDR3 reads TGTGCCAGCAGTTACAAAGGCTACACCTTC.

The genes are TRBV7-3 and TRBJ2-1; tentative D call: TRBD2 (6 bases). The CDR3 has 13 residues. V lost 5 bases and J lost 11, with 16 bases in between. Germline values: CDR1 SGHTA, CDR2 FQGTGA. The DNA for the CDR3 is TGTGCCAGCAGCGCAAACGCGGGACTTAAGCAGTTCTTC. This sequence encodes CASSANAGLKQFF.

This clone appeared a few times. The chain recombines TRBV7-3 with TRBJ2-5, with D uncertain. CDR1 and CDR2 from the germline V gene are SGHTA and FQGTGA. This CDR3 contains 10 residues. V lost 5 bases and J lost 11, with 9 bases in between. The CDR3 DNA reads as TGTGCCAGCAGCCGTCTGGAGCAGTACTTC. Its protein product is CASSRLEQYF.

This clone was seen many times. The rearrangement uses TRBV20-1 and TRBJ1-1; the D is unclear. The CDR3 covers 11 residues. V was shortened by 0 bases and J by 11 bases, with 10 bases between the two germline ends. The germline gives CDR1 DFQATT, CDR2 SNEGSKA (reference sequence). In DNA, the CDR3 is TGCAGTGCTAGAGAACACCCTTGGGCTTTCTTT. This encodes CSAREHPWAFF.

A few counts support this clone. The V gene is TRBV18, the J gene TRBJ1-1; D is uncertain. CDR3 length: 12 amino acids. Germline V gene data show CDR1 as KGHSH and CDR2 as LQKENI. Trimming shortened V by 4 bases and J by 3 bases, and 6 bases separated the two germline ends. The CDR3 loop reads CASSRLDTEAFF. CDR3 nucleotides: TGTGCCAGCTCACGATTGGACACTGAAGCTTTCTTT.

This chain links TRBV7-6 with TRBJ1-1; D is ambiguous. From germline, CDR1 is SGHVS and CDR2 FNYEAQ. Trimming pared 2 bases from V and 1 base from J, leaving 5 bases between. The length of the CDR3 is 13 residues. This chain's CDR3 is CASSLKKNTEAFF. The CDR3 bases are TGTGCCAGCAGCTTAAAAAAGAACACTGAAGCTTTCTTT.

The chain uses TRBV15 and TRBJ1-1; no reliable D call. V lost 2 bases, J lost 0 bases, and 4 bases lay in between. CDR3 length equals 13 residues. In germline, CDR1 is LNHNV, CDR2 YYDKDF (reference sequence). Here the CDR3 reads CATSRLLNTEAFF. The CDR3 DNA reads TGTGCCACCAGCAGACTTCTGAACACTGAAGCTTTCTTT.

The gene calls are TRBV9 and TRBJ2-3; the D is unclear. Germline-derived CDR1 and CDR2 are SGDLS and YYNGEE. V was pared by 0 bases and J by 0 bases, with 2 bases between. The CDR3 consists of 13 residues. The CDR3 is CASSVGSTDTQYF. The CDR3 bases are TGTGCCAGCAGCGTAGGTAGCACAGATACGCAGTATTTT.